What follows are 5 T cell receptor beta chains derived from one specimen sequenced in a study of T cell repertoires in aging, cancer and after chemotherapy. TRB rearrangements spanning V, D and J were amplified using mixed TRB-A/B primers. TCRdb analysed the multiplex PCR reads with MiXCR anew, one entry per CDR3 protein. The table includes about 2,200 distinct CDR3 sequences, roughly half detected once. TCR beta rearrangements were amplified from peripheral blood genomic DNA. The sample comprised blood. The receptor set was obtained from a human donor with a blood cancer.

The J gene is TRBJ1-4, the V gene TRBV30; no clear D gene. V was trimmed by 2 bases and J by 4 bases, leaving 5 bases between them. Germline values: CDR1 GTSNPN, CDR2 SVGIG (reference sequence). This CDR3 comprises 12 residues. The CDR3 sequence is CAWSRNNEKLFF. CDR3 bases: TGTGCCTGGAGTAGGAATAATGAAAAACTGTTTTTT.

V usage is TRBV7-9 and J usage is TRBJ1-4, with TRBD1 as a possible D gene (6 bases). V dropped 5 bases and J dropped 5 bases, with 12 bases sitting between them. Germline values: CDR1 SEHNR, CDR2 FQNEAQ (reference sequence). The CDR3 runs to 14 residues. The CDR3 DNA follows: TGTGCCAGCAGCCCGGACAGAGCGAATGAAAAACTGTTTTTT. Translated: CASSPDRANEKLFF.

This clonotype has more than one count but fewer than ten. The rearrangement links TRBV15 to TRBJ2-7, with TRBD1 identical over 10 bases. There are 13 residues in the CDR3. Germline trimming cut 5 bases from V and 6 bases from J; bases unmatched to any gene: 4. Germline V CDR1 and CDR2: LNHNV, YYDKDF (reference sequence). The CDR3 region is CATSADRGREQYF. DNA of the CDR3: TGTGCCACCAGCGCCGACAGGGGGCGCGAGCAGTACTTC.

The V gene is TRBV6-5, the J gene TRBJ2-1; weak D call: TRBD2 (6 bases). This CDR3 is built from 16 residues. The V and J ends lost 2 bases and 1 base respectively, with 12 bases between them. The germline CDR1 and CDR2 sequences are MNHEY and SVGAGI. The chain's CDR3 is CASSYTVGGSYNEQFF. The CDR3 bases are TGTGCCAGCAGTTACACCGTCGGGGGTTCCTACAATGAGCAGTTCTTC.

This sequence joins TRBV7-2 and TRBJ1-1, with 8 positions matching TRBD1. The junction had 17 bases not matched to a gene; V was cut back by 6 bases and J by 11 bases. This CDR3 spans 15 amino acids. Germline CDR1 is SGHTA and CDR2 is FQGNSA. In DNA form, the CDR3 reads TGTGCCAGCAGTCGGGGAGTAGGACAGGGTGTGGAGGCTTTCTTT. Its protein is CASSRGVGQGVEAFF.